The rows below give T cell receptor beta chains drawn from one sample of a study of T-cell reconstitution after alpha-beta-depleted transplantation in children. One entry per CDR3 protein results from TCRdb running MiXCR on the PCR reads. The sample has fewer than 750,000 distinct CDR3 sequences, more than 20% seen once. Sequences were derived from PBMCs, sampled before TCRalphabeta/CD19-depleted stem cell transplant. The receptors were gathered from a boy under three years old with Wiskott-Aldrich syndrome, due to receive a stem cell transplant. Both conserved end residues are part of each CDR3. A D gene is named only where the DNA matches it firmly. Clone size appears in some rows only: once, few, many, or a class for an expanded clone.

cdr3_nt cdr3_aa d_call clone_size j_call v_call
TGTGCCAGCAGGGTTACCTCTGGGGCCAACGTCCTGACTTTC CASRVTSGANVLTF - - TRBJ2-6 TRBV2
TGCAGTGCTAGAATCCTCCTAGCGGGGGCCTACGAGCAGTACTTC CSARILLAGAYEQYF TRBD2 - TRBJ2-7 TRBV20-1
TGTGCCACCAGTGATACCGGGACAGGGGACCCTGAGCAGTTCTTC CATSDTGTGDPEQFF TRBD1 - TRBJ2-1 TRBV24-1
TGCGCCAGCAGCCGCCAAACAGGGGCCTCCTACAATGAGCAGTTCTTC CASSRQTGASYNEQFF TRBD1 - TRBJ2-1 TRBV4-1
TGCACTGCTAGAGCAAGTAGGGACAGGGTAGTTGCAACTAATGAAAAACTGTTTTTT CTARASRDRVVATNEKLFF TRBD1 - TRBJ1-4 TRBV20-1
TGCGCCAGCAGCTTAGGGCAAGAGAATGAAAAACTGTTTTTT CASSLGQENEKLFF - - TRBJ1-4 TRBV5-1
TGTGCCAGCAGCTCGGGGACCTTTAATCAGCCCCAGCATTTT CASSSGTFNQPQHF - few TRBJ1-5 TRBV7-2
TGTGCCAGCAGCGCCCTGTTTGTGACTAGCGGCCACTACAATGAGCAGTTCTTC CASSALFVTSGHYNEQFF TRBD2 - TRBJ2-1 TRBV9
TGTGCCAGCAGCGATGGACAGGGGTACAATGAGCAGTTCTTC CASSDGQGYNEQFF TRBD1 once TRBJ2-1 TRBV9
TGCAGCGGGTGGACTACCCAGGGCAGAGAGACCCAGTACTTC CSGWTTQGRETQYF - once TRBJ2-5 TRBV29-1
TGCGCCAGCAGACGACAGTTTCGAAGCTCCTACGAGCAGTACTTC CASRRQFRSSYEQYF - few TRBJ2-7 TRBV10-2
TGCGCCAGCAGCTTGGGCGGGCTCTCCTACAATGAGCAGTTCTTC CASSLGGLSYNEQFF - - TRBJ2-1 TRBV5-1
TGTGCCACCAGTCGAATCAGGACGGCTAATGAAAAACTGTTTTTT CATSRIRTANEKLFF - - TRBJ1-4 TRBV15
TGCAGCGTTAGACTAGCGGACTACGAGCAGTACTTC CSVRLADYEQYF TRBD2 - TRBJ2-7 TRBV29-1
TGTGCCAGCAGGAGAGACATCCAAGAGACCCAGTACTTC CASRRDIQETQYF - - TRBJ2-5 TRBV2
TGTGCCAGCAGCTTAGAAAGCTCCTACAATGAGCAGTTCTTC CASSLESSYNEQFF - many TRBJ2-1 TRBV5-1
TGTGCCACCAGTCTCGGACAGTCCAGCTCCTACAATGAGCAGTTCTTC CATSLGQSSSYNEQFF - once TRBJ2-1 TRBV24-1
TGTGCCAGCAGTGATCGGTGCATGGTGTGCTCCTACGAGCAGTACTTC CASSDRCMVCSYEQYF - few TRBJ2-7 TRBV6-1
TGTGCCAGCAGTTTTCAGGACAGGGGTACAGATACGCAGTATTTT CASSFQDRGTDTQYF TRBD1 - TRBJ2-3 TRBV27
TGCGCCAGCAGCTCGGCAAGCGGGGAGTACAATGAGCAGTTCTTC CASSSASGEYNEQFF TRBD2 - TRBJ2-1 TRBV5-1
TGTGCCAGCAGTTCCCCCGGGCGGGGGCCGGGAACAGATACGCAGTATTTT CASSSPGRGPGTDTQYF - few TRBJ2-3 TRBV12-3/TRBV12-4
TGTGCCAGCAGGGGTGGACACTCCGTCACCGGGGAGCTGTTTTTT CASRGGHSVTGELFF - few TRBJ2-2 TRBV3-1
TGTGCCAGCAGCATCTATAGCGGGAGTACGCAGTATTTT CASSIYSGSTQYF TRBD2 - TRBJ2-3 TRBV7-7
TGCAGTGCTAGAGACACCGGGGCCTACGGGGAAAAACTGTTTTTT CSARDTGAYGEKLFF - few TRBJ1-4 TRBV20-1
TGTGCCAGCAGCTTAATGGACAGGGAAAACTCCTACAATGAGCAGTTCTTC CASSLMDRENSYNEQFF TRBD1 - TRBJ2-1 TRBV7-3
TGTGCCAGCAGTTTTATCACTGGCGGGAGTATGAACGAGCAGTACTTC CASSFITGGSMNEQYF TRBD2 - TRBJ2-7 TRBV27
TGCGCCAGCAGCTTGCAGGCTGGGGCTGGAAACACCATATATTTT CASSLQAGAGNTIYF - - TRBJ1-3 TRBV5-1
TGTGCCAGCAGCCCGACAGTTGTGAACACTGAAGCTTTCTTT CASSPTVVNTEAFF - - TRBJ1-1 TRBV5-5
TGCAGTGCATCAGGGGGTCCCCCCAATGAGCAGTTCTTC CSASGGPPNEQFF TRBD1 - TRBJ2-1 TRBV20-1
TGCAGTGCCGCCTTCTTGGGGGTGACCCAGTACTTC CSAAFLGVTQYF - - TRBJ2-5 TRBV20-1
TGCGCCAGCAGCAACCGGACTAGCGGGAGGTGGGGTGGTGAGCAGTTCTTC CASSNRTSGRWGGEQFF TRBD2 few TRBJ2-1 TRBV5-1
TGTGCCAGTGGACAGGGAACTCCAGATACGCAGTATTTT CASGQGTPDTQYF TRBD1 few TRBJ2-3 TRBV10-3
TGTGCCAGCAGCCGATGGACAGGGGAGGCTGAAGCTTTCTTT CASSRWTGEAEAFF TRBD1 - TRBJ1-1 TRBV4-2
TGTGCCAGCAGTCCTCGGACAGTGAGCTATGGCTACACCTTC CASSPRTVSYGYTF - few TRBJ1-2 TRBV12-3/TRBV12-4
TGCGCCAGCGGATGGAGACAGGGTTCGATTTTGGGAGAGCAGTACTTC CASGWRQGSILGEQYF TRBD1 few TRBJ2-7 TRBV10-2
TGCGCCAGCAGCCCGAAAGAGACAGGGTACTTTGAGCAGTACTTC CASSPKETGYFEQYF TRBD1 few TRBJ2-7 TRBV5-1
TGTGCCAGCAGCTTAGAGGCGGGGTGGGGCGAGCAGTACTTC CASSLEAGWGEQYF - - TRBJ2-7 TRBV7-2
TGTGCCAGCAGTCTTACTGGACTAGCGGGGGGGAAGAGCTACGAGCAGTACTTC CASSLTGLAGGKSYEQYF TRBD2 few TRBJ2-7 TRBV28
TGCGCCAGCAGCGAGGGGTTGGGACTCTGGGAAAAACTGTTTTTT CASSEGLGLWEKLFF - few TRBJ1-4 TRBV5-1
TGCGCCAGCAGCCCGGCGAACGGCTACGAGCAGTACTTC CASSPANGYEQYF - - TRBJ2-7 TRBV5-1
TGCGCCAGCAGCTTGGAGAGCTACAATGAGCAGTTCTTC CASSLESYNEQFF - many TRBJ2-1 TRBV5-1
TGTGCCAGCAAACCGACAGGGGCGCGGGAGCAGTTCTTC CASKPTGAREQFF TRBD1 few TRBJ2-1 TRBV6-1
TGTGCCAGCAGCTTTGGACGGTCCTCTGGGGCCAACGTCCTGACTTTC CASSFGRSSGANVLTF - - TRBJ2-6 TRBV7-2
TGTGCCAGCAGTTTATGGGCTATCGGTGCTGCGGGGGAGCAGTACTTC CASSLWAIGAAGEQYF - - TRBJ2-7 TRBV28
TGTGCCAGCAGTTTATCCTTAGCGGGAGTCACCGGGGAGCTGTTTTTT CASSLSLAGVTGELFF TRBD2 few TRBJ2-2 TRBV28
TGCGCCAGCAGCCCTCCCGGGCCGACGTCCTACGAGCAGTACTTC CASSPPGPTSYEQYF - few TRBJ2-7 TRBV5-1
TGTGCCAGCAGCGAGGGGACAGTCCAAGAGACCCAGTACTTC CASSEGTVQETQYF TRBD1 few TRBJ2-5 TRBV7-8
TGCAGTGCTAAAAAACAGGGGGCAGGTAATCAGCCCCAGCATTTT CSAKKQGAGNQPQHF TRBD1 - TRBJ1-5 TRBV20-1
TGTGCCTGCAGCTTAGGTTTGGGAAATGAAAAACTGTTTTTT CACSLGLGNEKLFF - once TRBJ1-4 TRBV7-9
TGTGCCAGCACAGGACTTCTACACTACGAGCAGTACTTC CASTGLLHYEQYF - - TRBJ2-7 TRBV28
TGTGCCACCAGTGACAGCCAGACAGGGCTGAACACCGGGGAGCTGTTTTTT CATSDSQTGLNTGELFF TRBD1 - TRBJ2-2 TRBV24-1
TGTGCCAGCAGATTCATTCGGCAGGAAAAATACAATGAGCAGTTCTTC CASRFIRQEKYNEQFF - - TRBJ2-1 TRBV27
TGTGCCAGCAGGCCCCGGGACGAGCGGCGCAATGAGCAGTTCTTC CASRPRDERRNEQFF - - TRBJ2-1 TRBV12-3/TRBV12-4
TGCGCCAGCAGCTTGGCCAGGTGGCAGGCGGAGACCCAGTACTTC CASSLARWQAETQYF - - TRBJ2-5 TRBV5-1